One sample yielded the 18 T cell receptor beta chains listed below, sequenced in a study of response to subunit inactivated influenza vaccine. TCRdb re-derived calls from the RT-PCR reads in MiXCR, one entry per CDR3 protein. The sample includes 150,000 to 200,000 distinct CDR3 sequences, about 9.3% seen only once; the top ten take approximately 11%. This sample comprised non-naive T cells sorted from PBMCs, obtained on the day of vaccination. These receptors originate from a man aged 50 or older who received an inactivated influenza vaccine.

This chain links TRBV12-3 or TRBV12-4 with TRBJ1-2; TRBD1 matches at 9 bases. There are 15 residues in the CDR3. V lost 1 base and J lost 8; bases outside the gene matches: 8. The CDR3 DNA reads as TGTGCCAGCAGTTTAGGGGGGGACAGGGTCGGCGGCTACACCTTC. Translation gives CASSLGGDRVGGYTF.

This clonotype was counted at least ten times. V is TRBV2 and J is TRBJ2-7, with 7 bases matching TRBD1. Per the germline V gene, CDR1 is SNHLY and CDR2 is FYNNEI. Trimming removed 6 bases from V and 0 bases from J; junction bases left unmatched: 5. The CDR3 is 14 amino acids. The CDR3 coding sequence is TGTGCCAGCAGAGAGGGACAGATCTCCTACGAGCAGTACTTC. Protein product: CASREGQISYEQYF.

This clonotype has at least ten counts. J is TRBJ1-2 and V is TRBV6-1; D might be TRBD1 (5 bases). CDR1 and CDR2 from the germline V gene are MNHNS and SASEGT. The CDR3 covers 13 residues. Between the trimmed V and J ends, which lost 8 bases and 4 bases, there was a span of 14 bases. CDR3 amino acids: CASGTQGTYGYTF. The DNA for the CDR3 is TGTGCCAGCGGGACCCAGGGTACCTATGGCTACACCTTC.

A word on this clonotype: A single base separates this from a much larger clone, so it may be a read error. The rearrangement joins TRBV24-1 to TRBJ2-1; maybe TRBD2 (5 bases). The V end was cut by 9 bases, the J end by 4 bases, with 15 bases between. The germline V gene encodes CDR1 KGHDR and CDR2 SFDVKD. The CDR3 totals 14 residues. DNA for the CDR3: TGTGCCACCGGGGTGGCTAGCAGATACAATGAGCAGTTCTTC. It translates to CATGVASRYNEQFF.

The genes are TRBV20-1 and TRBJ2-1; the match to TRBD2 covers 15 bases. Germline-derived CDR1 and CDR2 are DFQATT and SNEGSKA (reference sequence). Trimming took 0 bases from V and 9 from J; bases not matched to a gene: 6. The CDR3 sequence is 16 residues long. CDR3 sequence: CSARDLTGLAGGEQFF. In DNA, the CDR3 is TGCAGTGCTAGAGACTTAACGGGACTAGCGGGAGGTGAGCAGTTCTTC.

This clonotype occurred a few times. The rearrangement links TRBV6-5 to TRBJ2-1, with D unresolved. The CDR3 has 13 amino acids. Germline CDR1 reads MNHEY; CDR2 reads SVGAGI. V was clipped by 2 bases and J by 4 bases, with 6 bases between them. CDR3 nucleotide sequence: TGTGCCAGCAGTTACACCTTATACAATGAGCAGTTCTTC. It encodes CASSYTLYNEQFF.

This clonotype was detected once. The gene calls are TRBV5-4 and TRBJ2-7; 10 positions match TRBD2. Germline V gene sequence: CDR1 SGHNT, CDR2 YYREEE (reference sequence). The CDR3 is made up of 17 amino acids. After removal of 4 bases from V and 4 bases from J, the junction contained 14 bases not matched to a gene. The CDR3 DNA sequence: TGTGCCAGCAGCCCCGGAATCCCTACTAGCGGGGATTACGAGCAGTACTTC. Its protein product is CASSPGIPTSGDYEQYF.

DNA of the CDR3: TGTGCCAGCAGTGCAGGGGGTCAGCCCCAGCATTTT. This sequence encodes CASSAGGQPQHF. The V and J genes are TRBV25-1 and TRBJ1-5; 7 bases are a match to TRBD1. The CDR3 extends over 12 amino acids. Germline-derived CDR1 and CDR2 are MGHDK and SYGVNS. J was trimmed by 6 bases and V by 4 bases; bases with no gene match: 0.

This clonotype was seen a few times. The rearrangement uses TRBV11-2 and TRBJ1-1; weak D call: TRBD1 (6 bases). Trimming shortened V by 0 bases and J by 3 bases, and 14 bases separated the two germline ends. This CDR3 is 16 amino acids long. Germline-derived CDR1 and CDR2 are SGHAT and FQNNGV. This CDR3 is CASSLEGGRVYTEAFF. In DNA, the CDR3 is TGTGCCAGCAGCTTAGAGGGGGGCAGGGTGTACACTGAAGCTTTCTTT.

This clonotype was found once. V gene TRBV3-1 combines with J gene TRBJ1-1, with D perhaps TRBD1 (5 bases). The germline V gene encodes CDR1 LGHDT and CDR2 YNNKEL (reference sequence). Trimming removed 3 bases at V and 5 bases at J, with 10 bases between. There are 13 residues in the CDR3. The CDR3 here is CASSQFGGTEAFF. The CDR3 region has the DNA TGTGCCAGCAGCCAGTTCGGGGGTACTGAAGCTTTCTTT.

In this sample, this clonotype turned up a few times. The genes are TRBV11-1 and TRBJ1-4; TRBD1 aligns across 11 bases. Germline lookup yields CDR1 SGHAT and CDR2 FQDESV (reference sequence). J lost 5 bases, V lost 5 bases, and 1 base had no gene match. The CDR3 sequence is 14 residues long. The CDR3 nucleotides read TGTGCCAGCAGCCGGGACAGGGGGAATGAAAAACTGTTTTTT. Protein: CASSRDRGNEKLFF.

The chain uses TRBV20-1 and TRBJ2-4; D is perhaps TRBD1 (6 bases). Germline CDR1 reads DFQATT; CDR2 reads SNEGSKA (reference sequence). The CDR3 runs to 18 residues. The germline V and J ends were trimmed by 3 bases and 0 bases, with 21 bases remaining between them. In DNA, the CDR3 is TGCAGTGCTAGCGCCTACGGGACACCCTCTATAGCCAAAAACATTCAGTACTTC. Protein sequence: CSASAYGTPSIAKNIQYF.

This clonotype was counted at least ten times. The chain has TRBV5-1 and TRBJ2-7; D may be TRBD2 (5 bases). V was shortened by 4 bases and J by 4 bases, with 9 bases between the two germline ends. Germline lookup yields CDR1 SGHRS and CDR2 YFSETQ. This CDR3 is built from 12 residues. The CDR3 loop is CASSPSGYEQYF. In nucleotides, the CDR3 is TGCGCCAGCAGCCCCAGCGGTTACGAGCAGTACTTC.

The chain is built from TRBV20-1 and TRBJ2-7; D is unresolved. CDR3 length: 13 amino acids. Between the trimmed V and J ends, which lost 0 bases and 7 bases, there was a span of 13 bases. Germline lookup yields CDR1 DFQATT and CDR2 SNEGSKA (reference sequence). The CDR3, as DNA: TGCAGTGCTAGAGATCCGCGCAGCTATGAGCAGTACTTC. Translation gives CSARDPRSYEQYF.

This clonotype was seen more than once but under ten times. The chain uses TRBV5-1 and TRBJ2-7, with D maybe TRBD1 (5 bases). With 4 bases removed from V and 1 base from J, the gap between germline ends came to 9 bases. Germline lookup yields CDR1 SGHRS and CDR2 YFSETQ. The CDR3 has 13 residues. The CDR3 region is CASSPDMSYEQYF. The CDR3 DNA is TGCGCCAGCAGCCCGGACATGTCCTACGAGCAGTACTTC. The whole variable domain, filled in from reference TRBV5-1 and TRBJ2-7, reads KAGVTQTPRYLIKTRGQQVTLSCSPISGHRSVSWYQQTPGQGLQFLFEYFSETQRNKGNFPGRFSGRQFSNSRSEMNVSTLELGDSALYLCASSPDMSYEQYFGPGTRLTVT.

The J gene is TRBJ1-6, the V gene TRBV28; the match to TRBD1 covers 7 bases. The CDR3 sequence is 16 residues long. V was clipped by 5 bases and J by 6 bases; unmatched bases: 10. CDR1 and CDR2 from the germline V gene are MDHEN and SYDVKM. The DNA for the CDR3 is TGTGCCAGCAGTACACGACAGGGAAGGGGTAATTCACCCCTCCACTTT. Protein sequence: CASSTRQGRGNSPLHF.

This clonotype was seen only a few times. The chain uses TRBV3-1 and TRBJ1-5; D is undetermined. Germline CDR1 is LGHDT and CDR2 is YNNKEL (reference sequence). The CDR3 length is 13 residues. Trimming took 5 bases from V and 6 from J, leaving 11 bases between them. Here the CDR3 reads CASSIRGIQPQHF. The CDR3 DNA follows: TGTGCCAGCAGCATCCGAGGGATTCAGCCCCAGCATTTT. Looking up the rest from reference TRBV3-1 and TRBJ1-5 gives the full variable domain: DTAVSQTPKYLVTQMGNDKSIKCEQNLGHDTMYWYKQDSKKFLKIMFSYNNKELIINETVPNRFSPKSPDKAHLNLHINSLELGDSAVYFCASSIRGIQPQHFGDGTRLSIL.

This clonotype showed up many times. The chain carries TRBV29-1 and TRBJ2-1; 7 nucleotides agree with TRBD2. The germline V gene encodes CDR1 SQVTM and CDR2 ANQGSEA. V lost 6 bases, J lost 7 bases, and 12 bases stayed unmatched. CDR3 length: 14 amino acids. The CDR3 loop reads CSVFDYGTINEQFF. The CDR3 nucleotides are TGCAGCGTCTTTGACTACGGGACTATAAATGAGCAGTTCTTC.